The 6 T cell receptor beta chains listed next were all sequenced from one sample in a study of chemoradiotherapy in HPV16-positive cancers. Produced via immunoSEQ multiplex PCR; TCRdb's table is partial and in-frame only. The table records 12,000 or so clones, roughly nine tenths of them present only once. Sequences were derived from blood, sampled from a patient who underwent chemoradiotherapy. The receptor set was obtained from a human donor with HPV-associated anogenital cancer.

The chain has TRBV9 and TRBJ2-5; tentatively, D is TRBD2 (7 bases). The germline V gene has CDR1 SGDLS and CDR2 YYNGEE. There are 14 residues in the CDR3. V gave up 5 bases and J gave up 1 base, with 12 bases separating them. In DNA form, the CDR3 reads TGTGCCAGCAGTGGGGGGGGCTTCCAAGAGACCCAGTACTTC. Translation gives CASSGGGFQETQYF. Full variable domain (outside the CDR3, taken from reference TRBV9 and TRBJ2-5): DSGVTQTPKHLITATGQRVTLRCSPRSGDLSVYWYQQSLDQGLQFLIQYYNGEERAKGNILERFSAQQFPDLHSELNLSSLELGDSALYFCASSGGGFQETQYFGPGTRLLVL.

V gene TRBV11-1 combines with J gene TRBJ1-4; D unclear. Trimming took 6 bases from V and 10 from J, leaving 9 bases between them. Germline V lookup: CDR1 SGHAT, CDR2 FQDESV (reference sequence). The CDR3 runs to 11 residues. The DNA of the CDR3 is TGTGCCAGCAGGGATACCGGAAAACTGTTTTTT. Encoded protein: CASRDTGKLFF.

The rearrangement links TRBV5-1 to TRBJ2-2, with D perhaps matching TRBD1 or TRBD2 (5 bases each). CDR3 length: 16 residues. Between the trimmed V and J ends, which lost 0 bases and 3 bases, there was a span of 12 bases. In germline, CDR1 is SGHRS, CDR2 YFSETQ. CDR3 bases: TGCGCCAGCAGCTTGGCTCCGGGGCAAGACACCGGGGAGCTGTTTTTT. Amino acids: CASSLAPGQDTGELFF.

This clone was observed once. The gene calls are TRBV5-1 and TRBJ1-2, with D maybe TRBD1 (5 bases). V lost 4 bases and J 8 bases, leaving 21 bases between the germline ends. The CDR3 runs 15 residues. From germline, CDR1 is SGHRS and CDR2 YFSETQ. CDR3 loop: CASSPLEGDLSGYTF. In DNA, the CDR3 is TGCGCCAGCAGCCCACTGGAAGGGGATTTGTCCGGCTACACCTTC.

V gene TRBV29-1 combines with J gene TRBJ1-4; no clear D gene. CDR1 and CDR2 (germline): SQVTM, ANQGSEA. CDR3 length: 10 residues. The V and J ends lost 6 bases and 8 bases respectively, with 7 bases between them. As DNA, the CDR3 is TGCAGCGTGCGTGACGAAAAACTGTTTTTT. Its protein product is CSVRDEKLFF.

The CDR3 protein is CAWTGTRGIGYTF. CDR3 nucleotide sequence: TGTGCCTGGACCGGGACAAGGGGGATTGGCTACACCTTC. The chain links TRBV30 to TRBJ1-2; possible D gene TRBD1, 6 bases. CDR3 length: 13 amino acids. Germline loops: CDR1 GTSNPN, CDR2 SVGIG (reference sequence). Between the trimmed V and J ends, which lost 4 bases and 7 bases, there was a span of 16 bases.